What follows are 22 T cell receptor beta chains derived from one specimen sequenced in a study of control samples from healthy donors and cancer patients. Profiled with immunoSEQ multiplex PCR; TCRdb holds only in-frame clones, not every one. The data show about 150,000 clones, with approximately 93% seen just once and roughly 5.5% held by the top ten. The specimen was blood. The receptors originated from a man between 18 and 29 years old in good health.

The V call is TRBV6-2 or TRBV6-3, the J call TRBJ2-1; D gene uncertain. Between the trimmed V and J ends, which lost 6 bases and 8 bases, there was a span of 11 bases. CDR3 length: 12 amino acids. CDR1 is MNHEY and CDR2 is SVGEGT in the germline V gene. The chain's CDR3 is CASSPSAYEQFF. The CDR3 DNA reads TGTGCCAGCAGCCCCTCGGCGTATGAGCAGTTCTTC.

The chain employs TRBV3-1 (or the pseudogene TRBV3-2) and TRBJ2-7; 8 nucleotides line up with TRBD2. This CDR3 region has 14 residues. Looked up from germline, CDR1 is LGHDT and CDR2 is YNNKEL (reference sequence). The trim removed 1 base at V and 2 bases at J, leaving 1 base unmatched. Here the CDR3 reads CASSQGLATYEQYF. The CDR3 DNA is TGTGCCAGCAGCCAAGGACTAGCGACCTACGAGCAGTACTTC.

The rearrangement uses TRBV6-6 and TRBJ1-1; weak D call: TRBD1 (5 bases). The CDR3 is 13 amino acids. V was pared by 6 bases and J by 1 base, with 9 bases between. Germline CDR1 is MNHNY and CDR2 is SVGAGI (reference sequence). The CDR3: CASRTDRNTEAFF. CDR3 DNA sequence: TGTGCCAGCAGGACCGACAGGAACACTGAAGCTTTCTTT.

The chain couples TRBV5-4 to TRBJ1-5, with D tentatively TRBD1 (5 bases). CDR3 size: 12 residues. Germline assignment: CDR1 SGHNT and CDR2 YYREEE (reference sequence). Trimming took off 1 base at V and 7 bases at J, with 6 bases between the two ends. CDR3 protein: CASSLRGQPQHF. The DNA for the CDR3 is TGTGCCAGCAGCTTGAGGGGACAGCCCCAGCATTTT.

This chain joins TRBV11-3 and TRBJ1-3, with D possibly being TRBD1 (5 bases). Germline V gene sequence: CDR1 SGHNT, CDR2 YENEEA. The CDR3 covers 15 residues. Trimming stripped 5 bases from V and 0 bases from J, with 11 bases between. CDR3 sequence (DNA): TGTGCCAGCAGCCAGTACGGGGGCTCTGGAAACACCATATATTTT. Encoded protein: CASSQYGGSGNTIYF.

On this clone itself: A read error may account for a junction end that differs from germline. This chain connects TRBV11-2 to TRBJ2-5; the D gene is possibly TRBD2 (6 bases). The V gene's germline CDR1 is SGHAT and CDR2 FQNNGV. CDR3 length equals 11 residues. In DNA, the CDR3 is TGTGCCAGCAGCTTCCCGGGACTTCAGGACTTC. Its protein product is CASSFPGLQDF.

The chain links TRBV2 to TRBJ1-2, with 9 bases that match TRBD1. Germline CDR1 and CDR2: SNHLY and FYNNEI. This CDR3 comprises 13 residues. The V segment lost 1 base and the J segment 14 bases; nucleotides outside the gene matches: 8. The CDR3 sequence is CASSEGTGVKRTF. The CDR3 bases are TGTGCCAGCAGTGAAGGGACAGGGGTTAAGAGGACCTTC.

This chain joins TRBV7-2 and TRBJ2-1, with 7 positions matching TRBD2. Trimming at V came to 8 bases and at J to 1 base, leaving 2 bases not matched to a gene. Looked up from germline, CDR1 is SGHTA and CDR2 is FQGNSA. CDR3 size: 13 residues. CDR3 in amino acids: CASRLASYNEQFF. As DNA, the CDR3 is TGTGCCAGCCGACTAGCTTCCTACAATGAGCAGTTCTTC.

The V and J genes are TRBV27 and TRBJ2-7, with D maybe TRBD1 (6 bases). This CDR3 has 17 residues. Germline-derived CDR1 and CDR2 are MNHEY and SMNVEV (reference sequence). V was shortened by 2 bases and J by 4 bases, with 21 bases between the two germline ends. The CDR3, as DNA: TGTGCCAGCAGTTTAAATACCCTTGGACAGAAAAAATACGAGCAGTACTTC. It yields the protein CASSLNTLGQKKYEQYF.

The chain carries TRBV6-2 or TRBV6-3 and TRBJ1-5, with no clear D. The V gene's germline CDR1 is MNHEY and CDR2 SVGEGT. Trimming removed 2 bases at V and 0 bases at J, with 8 bases between. The CDR3 has 15 residues. As DNA, the CDR3 is TGTGCCAGCAGTTACCTCGGGGATAGCAATCAGCCCCAGCATTTT. This translates into CASSYLGDSNQPQHF.

This sequence joins TRBV3-1 (or the pseudogene TRBV3-2) and TRBJ1-6; TRBD1 matches at 7 bases. CDR3 length equals 16 residues. CDR1 and CDR2 from the germline V gene are LGHDT and YNNKEL (reference sequence). J gave up 7 bases and V 4 bases, and 10 bases lay outside the gene matches. The DNA of the CDR3 is TGTGCCAGCAGCCGTGCCACCGGGACAGACAATTCACCCCTCCACTTT. Translation: CASSRATGTDNSPLHF.

This sequence joins TRBV29-1 and TRBJ1-1; 7 nucleotides agree with TRBD1. The germline V gene has CDR1 SQVTM and CDR2 ANQGSEA. This CDR3 has 13 residues. The ends lost 6 bases at V and 8 bases at J; junction bases unmatched: 12. CDR3 DNA sequence: TGCAGCGTCCCCCTTGGTAGACAGGGAGAAGCTTTCTTT. Translation: CSVPLGRQGEAFF.

The chain couples TRBV27 to TRBJ2-1; D remains ambiguous. From germline, CDR1 is MNHEY and CDR2 SMNVEV (reference sequence). The CDR3 is made up of 15 amino acids. V was cut by 1 base and J by 0 bases, with 7 bases left in between. The CDR3 here is CASSLYISSYNEQFF. CDR3 bases: TGTGCCAGCAGTTTATATATAAGCTCCTACAATGAGCAGTTCTTC.

The chain employs TRBV9 and TRBJ1-2; D is unresolved. V shed 3 bases and J shed 6 bases, with 18 bases lying between them. Germline lookup yields CDR1 SGDLS and CDR2 YYNGEE. The length of the CDR3 is 15 residues. The CDR3 DNA follows: TGTGCCAGCAGCGGGAGAGCCGGGGTGAGGGATGGCTACACCTTC. Its translation: CASSGRAGVRDGYTF.

J is TRBJ1-5 and V is TRBV6-6, with TRBD1 matching 7 bases. CDR1 is MNHNY and CDR2 is SVGAGI in the germline V gene (reference sequence). This CDR3 spans 14 amino acids. V gave up 5 bases and J gave up 5 bases; unmatched junction bases: 6. Written as DNA, the CDR3 is TGTGCCAGCAGTACGACAGGGTGGCATCAGCCCCAGCATTTT. Amino acids: CASSTTGWHQPQHF.

The V gene is TRBV7-2, the J gene TRBJ1-4; a weak D match, TRBD1 (5 bases). Germline V CDR1 and CDR2: SGHTA, FQGNSA. The CDR3 is made up of 15 amino acids. The V gene lost 3 bases and the J gene lost 8 bases, with 16 bases spanning the gap. CDR3 sequence: CASSLLGGMGEKLFF. The CDR3 bases are TGTGCCAGCAGCTTGCTCGGGGGGATGGGAGAAAAACTGTTTTTT.

The gene calls are TRBV6-6 and TRBJ1-5; D might be TRBD1 (6 bases). The V end lost 2 bases, the J end lost 5 bases, and 16 bases lay between the germline ends. Per the germline V gene, CDR1 is MNHNY and CDR2 is SVGAGI (reference sequence). The CDR3 has 16 amino acids. CDR3 nucleotides: TGTGCCAGCAGTTACCCACCGGACAGTGCCCATCAGCCCCAGCATTTT. This sequence encodes CASSYPPDSAHQPQHF.

This chain connects TRBV7-8 to TRBJ1-1; maybe TRBD1 (6 bases). V lost 2 bases and J lost 1, with 20 bases in between. Germline assignment: CDR1 SGHVS and CDR2 FQNEAQ. The CDR3 is made up of 18 amino acids. The CDR3 loop reads CASSLYLGFTGQNTEAFF. The CDR3 nucleotides are TGTGCCAGCAGCTTATATCTGGGCTTTACAGGGCAGAACACTGAAGCTTTCTTT.

The rearrangement uses TRBV11-2 and TRBJ2-7, with 12 positions matching TRBD2. This CDR3 contains 14 residues. The junction had 7 bases not matched to a gene; V was cut back by 8 bases and J by 5 bases. The germline V gene encodes CDR1 SGHAT and CDR2 FQNNGV. The CDR3 DNA reads TGTGCCAGCGGAAGACTAGCGGGAGTAGACGAGCAGTACTTC. It yields the protein CASGRLAGVDEQYF.

This clone was found once. The rearrangement uses TRBV12-5 and TRBJ1-5; 10 nucleotides align to TRBD1. The J segment lost 1 base and the V segment lost 6 bases, leaving 12 bases of the junction unmatched. Germline V CDR1 and CDR2: LGHNT, FRNRAP. This CDR3 comprises 18 residues. CDR3 loop: CASGGGQGSLGSNQPQHF. Written as DNA, the CDR3 is TGTGCTAGTGGCGGGGGACAGGGGTCTCTCGGAAGCAATCAGCCCCAGCATTTT.

The genes are TRBV5-4 and TRBJ2-5; 11 bases fit TRBD2. With 4 bases clipped from V and 2 bases from J, the junction kept 4 bases outside the gene matches. CDR3 length equals 15 residues. Germline CDR1 reads SGHNT; CDR2 reads YYREEE (reference sequence). The CDR3 loop is CASSPRLAGQETQYF. The CDR3 nucleotides are TGTGCCAGCAGCCCACGACTAGCGGGGCAAGAGACCCAGTACTTC.

The chain uses TRBV3-1 (or the pseudogene TRBV3-2) and TRBJ1-1, with D possibly being TRBD1 (6 bases). Germline CDR1 LGHDT, CDR2 YNNKEL (reference sequence). V was cut by 2 bases and J by 3 bases, with 10 bases left in between. The CDR3 is 14 amino acids. The CDR3 here is CASSQRGGDTEAFF. CDR3 DNA sequence: TGTGCCAGCAGCCAAAGGGGGGGTGACACTGAAGCTTTCTTT.